This T cell receptor beta chain came from a study of human T cells and chemical hapten exposure. Study background: 2% DPC applied to an approximately 2 cm by approximately 2 cm arm area sensitized donors. TCR yield per sample varied, mainly due to pooled library volumes. Throughout a study of roughly 25 weeks, patients underwent weekly scalp administration of diphenylcyclopropenone doses.

TCRdb re-analysed the RACE reads in MiXCR, keeping a single row per CDR3 protein. The sample has approximately 52,000 distinct CDR3 sequences; approximately 10% are singletons. Study observations and caveats: Patch test score rose with PT1 expanded TCRs, significant at 8, 16, 32, not 4.

Regarding this clonotype: Its specificity is not known.

Sample time point: patch test 1, 2 weeks after DPC sensitization. Specified treatment: therapeutic diphenylcyclopropenone sensitization with weekly scalp DPC. The authors' total RNA extraction used unfractionated whole blood. Germline CDR1 and CDR2: MNHEY and SVGAGI. The CDR3 loop spans 13 amino acids. V dropped 4 bases and J dropped 10 bases, with 13 bases sitting between them. Here the sequenced sample was whole blood, taken in connection with sensitization to the hapten diphenylcyclopropenone (DPC). This TCR was sampled from a woman aged 35 to 49 with alopecia areata. Some clones in this sample may be carry-over from other donors' samples. The rearrangement uses TRBV6-5 and TRBJ1-4; TRBD1 might be the D (5 bases). The CDR3 sequence is CASSSPSRGKLFF. The DNA of the CDR3 is TGTGCCAGCAGTTCCCCGTCTAGGGGAAAACTGTTTTTT.